This section outlines one T cell receptor (beta chain) sequence together with its context. Its specificity is unknown. This record belongs to a study of long-term antiretroviral therapy in people with HIV. Sequencing relied on immunoSEQ assay v3.0, run at survey level. The target of sequencing was about 40,000-50,000 T-cell genomes per sample. Data came from immunoSEQ multiplex PCR; TCRdb stores just in-frame clones and leaves some out. The sample contains tens of thousands of clones, roughly nine tenths of which appear only once. The study's findings and limits: The repertoire was dominated at all time points by clones expanded before ART.

The V gene's germline CDR1 is LNHNV and CDR2 YYDKDF (reference sequence). V lost 4 bases to trimming and J lost 6 bases; unmatched junction nucleotides: 8. The CDR3 loop spans 15 amino acids. This chain connects TRBV15 to TRBJ2-1, with TRBD2 identical over 8 bases. This receptor was obtained from a man aged 50 to 60 with HIV. The sequencing used unsorted PBMCs, collected approximately 5 years before starting antiretroviral therapy. The CDR3 DNA is TGTGCCACCAGCACAAGAAGCGGGGGAATCAATGAGCAGTTCTTC. It encodes CATSTRSGGINEQFF.